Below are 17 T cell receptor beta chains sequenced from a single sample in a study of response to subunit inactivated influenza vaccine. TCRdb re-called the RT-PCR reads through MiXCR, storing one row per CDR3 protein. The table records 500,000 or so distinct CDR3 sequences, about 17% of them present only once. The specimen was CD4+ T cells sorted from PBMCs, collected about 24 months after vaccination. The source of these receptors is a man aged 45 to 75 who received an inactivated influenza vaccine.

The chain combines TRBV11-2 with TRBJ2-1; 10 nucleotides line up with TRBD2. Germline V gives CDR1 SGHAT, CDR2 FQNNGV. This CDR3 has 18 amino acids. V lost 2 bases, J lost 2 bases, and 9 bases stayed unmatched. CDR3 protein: CASSLLSPLAGAYNEQFF. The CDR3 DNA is TGTGCCAGCAGCTTACTTTCCCCGCTAGCGGGGGCCTACAATGAGCAGTTCTTC. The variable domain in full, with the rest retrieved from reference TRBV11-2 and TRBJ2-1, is EAGVAQSPRYKIIEKRQSVAFWCNPISGHATLYWYQQILGQGPKLLIQFQNNGVVDDSQLPKDRFSAERLKGVDSTLKIQPAKLEDSAVYLCASSLLSPLAGAYNEQFFGPGTRLTVL.

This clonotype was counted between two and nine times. CDR3 sequence: CSAPPQGHGNTIYF. The CDR3 bases are TGCAGTGCCCCTCCGCAGGGTCATGGAAACACCATATATTTT. This chain joins TRBV20-1 and TRBJ1-3, with D tentatively TRBD1 (5 bases). The CDR3 length is 14 residues. Germline assignment: CDR1 DFQATT and CDR2 SNEGSKA (reference sequence). V was shortened by 6 bases and J by 3 bases, with 15 bases between the two germline ends.

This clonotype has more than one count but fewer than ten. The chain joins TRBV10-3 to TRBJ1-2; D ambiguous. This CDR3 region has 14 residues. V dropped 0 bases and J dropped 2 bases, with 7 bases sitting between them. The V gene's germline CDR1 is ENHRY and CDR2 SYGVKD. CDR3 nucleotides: TGTGCCATCAGTGAGTCCGGGCGGAACTATGGCTACACCTTC. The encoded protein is CAISESGRNYGYTF.

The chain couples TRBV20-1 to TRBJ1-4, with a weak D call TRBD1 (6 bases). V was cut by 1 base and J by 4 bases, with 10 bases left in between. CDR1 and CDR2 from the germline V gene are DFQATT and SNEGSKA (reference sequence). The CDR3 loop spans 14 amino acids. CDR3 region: CSARGTALNEKLFF. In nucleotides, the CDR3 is TGCAGTGCTAGAGGGACAGCCCTTAATGAAAAACTGTTTTTT.

Here the CDR3 DNA reads TGTGCCAGCAGGCCAGGGGGTAGGAACACCGGGGAGCTGTTTTTT. Its translation is CASRPGGRNTGELFF. This chain uses TRBV11-2 with TRBJ2-2; 7 bases are shared with TRBD1. From germline, CDR1 is SGHAT and CDR2 FQNNGV. V dropped 6 bases and J dropped 1; count of bases not matched to a gene: 5. This CDR3 contains 15 residues.

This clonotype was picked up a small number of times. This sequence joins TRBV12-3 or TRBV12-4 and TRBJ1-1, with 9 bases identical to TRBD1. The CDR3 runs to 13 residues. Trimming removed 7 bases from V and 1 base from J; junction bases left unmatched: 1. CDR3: CASIQGANTEAFF. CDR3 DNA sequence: TGTGCCAGCATACAGGGGGCGAACACTGAAGCTTTCTTT.

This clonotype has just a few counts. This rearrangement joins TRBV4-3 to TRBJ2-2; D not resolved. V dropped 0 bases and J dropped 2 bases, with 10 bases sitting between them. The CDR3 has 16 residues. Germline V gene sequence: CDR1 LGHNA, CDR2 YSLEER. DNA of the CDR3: TGCGCCAGCAGCCAAGAACCTGGGGTTAACACCGGGGAGCTGTTTTTT. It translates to CASSQEPGVNTGELFF.

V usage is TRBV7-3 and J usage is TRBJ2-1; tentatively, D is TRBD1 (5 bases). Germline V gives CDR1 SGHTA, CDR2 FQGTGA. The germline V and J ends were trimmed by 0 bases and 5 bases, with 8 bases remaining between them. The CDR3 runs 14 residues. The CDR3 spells CASSLTVTDNEQFF. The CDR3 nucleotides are TGTGCCAGCAGCTTAACCGTGACAGACAATGAGCAGTTCTTC.

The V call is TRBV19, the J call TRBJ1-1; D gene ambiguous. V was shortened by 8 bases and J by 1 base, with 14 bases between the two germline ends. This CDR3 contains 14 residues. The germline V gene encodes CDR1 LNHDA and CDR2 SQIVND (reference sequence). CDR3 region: CASQSGEANTEAFF. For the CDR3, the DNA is TGTGCCAGTCAATCTGGGGAGGCGAACACTGAAGCTTTCTTT.

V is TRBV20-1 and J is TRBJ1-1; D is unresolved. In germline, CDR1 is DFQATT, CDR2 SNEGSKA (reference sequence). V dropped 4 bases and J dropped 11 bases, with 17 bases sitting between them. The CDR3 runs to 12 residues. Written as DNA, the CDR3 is TGCAGTGCTAAAAACTGGGGAGCGAACGCTTTCTTT. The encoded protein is CSAKNWGANAFF.

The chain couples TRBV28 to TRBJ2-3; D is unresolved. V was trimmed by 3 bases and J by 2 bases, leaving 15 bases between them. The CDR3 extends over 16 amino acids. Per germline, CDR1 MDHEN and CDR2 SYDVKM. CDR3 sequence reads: CASSFLFLEITDTQYF. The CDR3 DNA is TGTGCCAGCAGTTTTTTGTTTCTGGAAATCACAGATACGCAGTATTTT.

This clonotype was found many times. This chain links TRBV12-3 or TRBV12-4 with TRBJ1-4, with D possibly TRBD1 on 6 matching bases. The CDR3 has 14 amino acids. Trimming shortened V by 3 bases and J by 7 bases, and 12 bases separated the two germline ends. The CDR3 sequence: CASSFRQGREKLFF. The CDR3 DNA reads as TGTGCCAGCAGTTTTCGGCAGGGGCGTGAAAAACTGTTTTTT.

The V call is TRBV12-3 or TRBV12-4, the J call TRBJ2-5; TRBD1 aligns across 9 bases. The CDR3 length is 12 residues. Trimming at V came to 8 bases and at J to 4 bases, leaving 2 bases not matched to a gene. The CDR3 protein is CASGQGLETQYF. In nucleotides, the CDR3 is TGTGCCAGCGGACAGGGGTTAGAGACCCAGTACTTC.

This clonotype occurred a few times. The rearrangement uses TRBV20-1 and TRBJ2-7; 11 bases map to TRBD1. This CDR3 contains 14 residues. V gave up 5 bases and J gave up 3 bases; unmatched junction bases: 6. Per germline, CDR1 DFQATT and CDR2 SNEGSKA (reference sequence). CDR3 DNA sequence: TGCAGTGCTGCCTGGACAGGGGGCAACTACGAGCAGTACTTC. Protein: CSAAWTGGNYEQYF.

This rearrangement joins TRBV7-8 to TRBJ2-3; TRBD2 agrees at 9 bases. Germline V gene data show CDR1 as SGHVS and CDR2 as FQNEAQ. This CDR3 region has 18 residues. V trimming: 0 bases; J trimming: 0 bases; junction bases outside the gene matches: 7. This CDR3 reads CASSLARGLALSTDTQYF. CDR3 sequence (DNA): TGTGCCAGCAGCTTAGCGCGAGGACTAGCGTTGAGCACAGATACGCAGTATTTT.

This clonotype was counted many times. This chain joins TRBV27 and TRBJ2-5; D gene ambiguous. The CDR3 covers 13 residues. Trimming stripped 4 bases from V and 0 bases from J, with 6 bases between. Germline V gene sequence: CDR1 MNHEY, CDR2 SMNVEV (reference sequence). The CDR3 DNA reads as TGTGCCAGCAGTTCCGCATACCAAGAGACCCAGTACTTC. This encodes CASSSAYQETQYF.

Written as DNA, the CDR3 is TGTGCCAGCAGGGGCTCGGACAGTCCGATCAGGTATTTT. It codes for CASRGSDSPIRYF. V is TRBV7-2 and J is TRBJ2-3, with a possible D match to TRBD1 (6 bases). Looked up from germline, CDR1 is SGHTA and CDR2 is FQGNSA. The V end lost 6 bases, the J end lost 14 bases, and 21 bases lay between the germline ends. CDR3 length: 13 residues.